These T cell receptor beta chains were read from a single sample in a study of CD8 T cells in ankylosing spondylitis. From the 5' RACE reads, TCRdb called clonotypes with MiXCR, one entry per CDR3 protein. The sample records 200,000 to 250,000 distinct CDR3 sequences, under 8.5% being singletons. Sequenced material: blood, either unsorted or a sorted T cell fraction (not recorded which). These receptors were taken from a female donor with ankylosing spondylitis or in good health (not recorded which). Each CDR3 is given with its conserved first and last residue. Fields, in order: J gene, V gene, D gene, clone size, CDR3 protein, CDR3 DNA. The D gene is left open where the match is weak. A clone size is listed for some rows: how often the clone was seen (once, few, many), or a class if it is expanded.

>TRBJ1-1|TRBV12-3/TRBV12-4|-|many
CASTRRNTEAFF
TGTGCCAGCACCCGAAGGAACACTGAAGCTTTCTTT
>TRBJ2-1|TRBV6-2/TRBV6-3|-|many
CASSYSRTVRPFNEQFF
TGTGCCAGCAGTTACTCGAGAACAGTCCGACCTTTCAATGAGCAGTTCTTC
>TRBJ1-1|TRBV6-1|-|many
CASSEISKNTEAFF
TGTGCCAGCAGTGAGATTTCAAAGAACACTGAAGCTTTCTTT
>TRBJ2-7|TRBV7-2|TRBD1|many
CASSFPDRGYEQYF
TGTGCCAGCAGCTTCCCGGACAGGGGGTACGAGCAGTACTTC
>TRBJ2-1|TRBV29-1|TRBD2|many
CSVDVSLAGADEQFF
TGCAGCGTTGATGTGTCACTAGCGGGAGCCGATGAGCAGTTCTTC
>TRBJ2-5|TRBV7-9|-|many
CASSFKGRSETQYF
TGTGCCAGCAGCTTTAAGGGGCGAAGTGAGACCCAGTACTTC
>TRBJ1-6|TRBV20-1|TRBD1|many
CSATTGGMRPLHF
TGCAGTGCTACGACAGGGGGGATGAGGCCCCTCCACTTT
>TRBJ1-5|TRBV20-1|-|many
CSARKGDQPQHF
TGCAGTGCTAGAAAGGGGGATCAGCCCCAGCATTTT
>TRBJ2-1|TRBV6-2/TRBV6-3|TRBD2|many
CASRSSGRNYNEQFF
TGTGCCAGCAGGTCTAGCGGGAGGAACTACAATGAGCAGTTCTTC
>TRBJ2-1|TRBV7-8|-|many
CASSKPQSDEQFF
TGTGCCAGCAGCAAACCCCAGTCGGATGAGCAGTTCTTC
>TRBJ2-5|TRBV7-8|TRBD2|many
CASSVRLAGGGETQYF
TGTGCCAGCAGCGTCCGACTAGCGGGAGGGGGAGAGACCCAGTACTTC
>TRBJ2-1|TRBV11-2|-|many
CASSLQGKGLADYNEQFF
TGTGCCAGCAGCCTCCAGGGGAAAGGGCTAGCGGACTACAATGAGCAGTTCTTC
>TRBJ2-7|TRBV20-1|-|many
CSAKRQITEQYF
TGCAGTGCCAAACGCCAGATTACCGAGCAGTACTTC
>TRBJ2-2|TRBV7-8|TRBD1|-
CASSLAVTGTGWAGELFF
TGTGCCAGCAGCTTAGCAGTCACCGGGACAGGGTGGGCCGGGGAGCTGTTTTTT
>TRBJ2-1|TRBV5-1|-|many
CASSLIEAEQFF
TGCGCCAGCAGCTTGATCGAGGCGGAGCAGTTCTTC
>TRBJ1-1|TRBV20-1|-|many
CSALHPSVPFF
TGCAGTGCTCTCCACCCTTCAGTACCTTTCTTT
>TRBJ1-1|TRBV4-2|-|many
CASSQGRGTEAFF
TGTGCCAGCAGCCAAGGCCGGGGCACTGAAGCTTTCTTT
>TRBJ1-2|TRBV20-1|TRBD1|many
CSAPQGGRGYTF
TGCAGTGCACCCCAGGGGGGTAGGGGCTACACCTTC
>TRBJ1-2|TRBV7-2|TRBD1|-
CASSLGTVSSRGGYTF
TGTGCCAGCAGCCTGGGGACAGTGTCGTCAAGGGGTGGCTACACCTTC
>TRBJ2-6|TRBV20-1|-|-
CSAREPQSSGANVLTF
TGCAGTGCTAGAGAGCCCCAGAGCTCTGGGGCCAACGTCCTGACTTTC
>TRBJ1-5|TRBV7-9|-|many
CASSSSAGASVQPQHF
TGTGCCAGCAGCTCCAGTGCGGGGGCGTCAGTTCAGCCCCAGCATTTT
>TRBJ2-1|TRBV7-9|-|-
CASTLNGRNNHNDQFF
TGTGCCAGCACCCTCAATGGCAGAAACAACCACAATGATCAGTTCTTC
>TRBJ1-2|TRBV20-1|-|many
CSARRGDYGYTF
TGCAGTGCGCGCCGGGGTGACTATGGCTACACCTTC
>TRBJ2-1|TRBV5-1|-|many
CASRRLEGEQFF
TGCGCCAGCAGAAGGTTGGAGGGTGAGCAGTTCTTC
>TRBJ1-6|TRBV13|TRBD1|many
CASSPRGQGSPLHF
TGTGCCAGCAGCCCCAGGGGGCAAGGTTCACCCCTCCACTTT
>TRBJ2-2|TRBV6-1|-|few
CASRASRGTTGELFF
TGTGCCAGCAGGGCTTCAAGGGGGACCACCGGGGAGCTGTTTTTT
>TRBJ2-1|TRBV19|TRBD2|many
CASSPTRLAGDEQFF
TGTGCCAGTAGTCCCACCCGACTAGCGGGAGATGAGCAGTTCTTC
>TRBJ2-7|TRBV11-1|TRBD2|many
CASTGSPGLAGGSSYEQYF
TGTGCCAGCACCGGCTCTCCGGGACTAGCGGGGGGAAGCTCCTACGAGCAGTACTTC
>TRBJ2-1|TRBV7-9|TRBD2|few
CASSSLAREQFF
TGTGCCAGCAGTTCACTAGCGCGTGAGCAGTTCTTC
>TRBJ1-1|TRBV7-9|-|few
CASSTLRTPTYEAFF
TGTGCCAGCAGCACCCTCCGGACACCTACCTATGAAGCTTTCTTT
>TRBJ1-2|TRBV20-1|-|many
CSARVQGNYGYTF
TGCAGTGCTAGGGTTCAGGGAAACTATGGCTACACCTTC
>TRBJ1-1|TRBV18|-|many
CASSLSSQGLNTEAFF
TGTGCCAGCTCACTCTCCTCACAGGGTTTGAACACTGAAGCTTTCTTT
>TRBJ1-4|TRBV7-9|-|-
CASSRLPAGNEKLFF
TGTGCCAGCAGCCGTCTCCCTGCTGGGAATGAAAAACTGTTTTTT
>TRBJ1-2|TRBV28|-|many
CAIMDGGRGYTF
TGTGCCATCATGGACGGTGGGAGAGGCTACACCTTC
>TRBJ2-1|TRBV7-2|TRBD2|-
CASSSYPLAGGPNEQFF
TGTGCCAGCAGCTCCTACCCACTAGCGGGAGGGCCCAATGAGCAGTTCTTC
>TRBJ1-4|TRBV20-1|TRBD1|many
CSAPPGQPNEKLFF
TGCAGTGCCCCACCGGGACAGCCTAATGAAAAACTGTTTTTT
>TRBJ2-7|TRBV12-3/TRBV12-4|-|many
CASTSRPGYYEQYF
TGTGCCAGCACCAGCCGCCCCGGGTACTACGAGCAGTACTTC
>TRBJ1-1|TRBV5-1|-|many
CASSLAGANTEAFF
TGCGCCAGCAGCTTGGCGGGGGCGAACACTGAAGCTTTCTTT
>TRBJ1-1|TRBV20-1|-|few
CSAATGGDTEAFF
TGCAGTGCCGCAACCGGGGGAGACACTGAAGCTTTCTTT
>TRBJ1-3|TRBV4-3|-|many
CASSQGTGAGNTIYF
TGCGCCAGCAGCCAAGGAACGGGGGCTGGAAACACCATATATTTT
>TRBJ1-2|TRBV11-2|TRBD1|many
CASSPRGTAYGYTF
TGTGCCAGCAGCCCTAGGGGGACAGCTTATGGCTACACCTTC